This is a list of T cell receptor beta chains from one sample in a study of vaccination and CD4 T cells after COVID-19. Antigens of these TCRs are unknown. TCRdb redid the calling of the PCR reads with MiXCR, one entry per CDR3 protein. The data show some 11,000 distinct CDR3 sequences, approximately 60% seen once. Sequenced input: CD4+ T cells from blood, cultured in vitro. Every receptor here comes from a human donor who had recovered from COVID-19. The CDR3 runs from the conserved cysteine through the conserved F or W. The order of the fields is clone size, V gene, J gene, D gene, CDR3 protein, CDR3 DNA. D genes are given only for firm matches. For some rows the clone size is stated as once, few or many, or as a class when expanded; others skip it.

.,TRBV20-1,TRBJ2-2,.,CSARRTGRNTGELFF,TGCAGTGCTAGACGCACCGGAAGGAACACCGGGGAGCTGTTTTTT
.,TRBV20-1,TRBJ2-1,.,CSATGGQSSYNEQFF,TGCAGTGCGACTGGGGGGCAGTCCTCCTACAATGAGCAGTTCTTC
once,TRBV18,TRBJ2-3,.,CASSPLTSTDTQYF,TGTGCCAGCTCACCTCTAACTAGCACAGATACGCAGTATTTT
.,TRBV9,TRBJ2-1,.,CASSPTGTTDEQFF,TGTGCCAGCAGCCCGACCGGGACGACGGATGAGCAGTTCTTC
few,TRBV20-1,TRBJ2-3,TRBD2,CSANGLAGPRSMEDTQYF,TGCAGTGCGAACGGACTAGCGGGTCCCCGGTCGATGGAAGATACGCAGTATTTT
few,TRBV28,TRBJ1-6,.,CASGSTGWHSPLHF,TGTGCCAGCGGATCGACTGGGTGGCATTCACCCCTCCACTTT
.,TRBV30,TRBJ2-2,TRBD2,CAWSILAGDTGELFF,TGTGCCTGGAGTATACTAGCGGGAGACACCGGGGAGCTGTTTTTT
.,TRBV20-1,TRBJ2-4,.,CSASRLAGNIQYF,TGCAGTGCCTCACGACTTGCCGGGAACATTCAGTACTTC
once,TRBV12-5,TRBJ2-2,.,CASGLVLTANTGELFF,TGTGCTAGTGGTTTGGTATTGACCGCGAACACCGGGGAGCTGTTTTTT
once,TRBV28,TRBJ2-5,.,CASSLVGRLLGTQYF,TGTGCCAGCAGTTTAGTCGGGAGACTTCTGGGGACCCAGTACTTC
once,TRBV27,TRBJ2-5,TRBD2,CASSFLGTSGRETQYF,TGTGCCAGCAGTTTTCTGGGGACTAGCGGGAGGGAGACCCAGTACTTC
.,TRBV28,TRBJ2-3,TRBD1,CASSAGTGSTDTQYF,TGTGCCAGCAGTGCAGGGACAGGGAGCACAGATACGCAGTATTTT
.,TRBV6-2/TRBV6-3,TRBJ1-2,TRBD1,CASTPSWTGGDYGYTF,TGTGCCAGCACCCCATCATGGACAGGGGGCGACTATGGCTACACCTTC
.,TRBV7-2,TRBJ2-7,.,CASSLVRTTYEQYF,TGTGCCAGCAGCTTAGTCAGGACAACCTACGAGCAGTACTTC
few,TRBV6-1,TRBJ2-3,.,CASILYAGPDTQYF,TGTGCCAGCATACTTTATGCAGGGCCCGATACGCAGTATTTT
.,TRBV20-1,TRBJ2-2,TRBD2,CSAEGLLNTGELFF,TGCAGTGCTGAGGGACTACTCAACACCGGGGAGCTGTTTTTT
.,TRBV11-3,TRBJ1-5,.,CASSLGDRDTGSQPQHF,TGTGCCAGCAGCTTAGGCGATCGGGACACGGGTAGTCAGCCCCAGCATTTT
.,TRBV24-1,TRBJ2-1,.,CATSDRSLGNEQFF,TGTGCCACCAGTGATCGGTCCCTGGGTAATGAGCAGTTCTTC
.,TRBV7-9,TRBJ2-1,.,CASSLKAASNTRNEQFF,TGTGCCAGCAGCTTAAAGGCCGCGTCCAACACGAGGAATGAGCAGTTCTTC
few,TRBV20-1,TRBJ1-2,.,CSARSGSGGNYGYTF,TGCAGTGCTAGATCTGGGTCCGGGGGAAACTATGGCTACACCTTC
.,TRBV7-9,TRBJ2-1,TRBD1,CASSLRGDSSYNEQFF,TGTGCCAGCAGCTTACGAGGGGACAGCTCCTACAATGAGCAGTTCTTC
.,TRBV7-9,TRBJ2-7,.,CASSRSAGPHEQYF,TGTGCCAGCAGCCGAAGTGCAGGGCCCCACGAGCAGTACTTC
.,TRBV27,TRBJ1-4,.,CASSYGGFNEKLFF,TGTGCCAGCAGCTACGGGGGATTTAATGAAAAACTGTTTTTT
few,TRBV21-1,TRBJ2-7,.,CASRGGRSSYEQYF,TGTGCCAGCAGGGGCGGGAGATCTTCCTACGAGCAGTACTTC
.,TRBV7-2,TRBJ1-2,TRBD1,CASSFQTGVVNYGYTF,TGTGCCAGCAGCTTCCAAACAGGGGTGGTTAACTATGGCTACACCTTC
.,TRBV20-1,TRBJ1-2,.,CSARGPDNYGYTF,TGCAGTGCTAGAGGGCCAGATAACTATGGCTACACCTTC
medium-sized,TRBV20-1,TRBJ1-6,.,CSARPGFDNSPLHF,TGCAGTGCTCGGCCTGGGTTTGATAATTCACCCCTCCACTTT
.,TRBV7-9,TRBJ2-5,.,CASLLVGGAQETQYF,TGTGCCAGCCTGCTCGTGGGGGGGGCTCAAGAGACCCAGTACTTC
.,TRBV7-6,TRBJ2-5,.,CASSPRRGETQYF,TGTGCCAGCAGCCCACGCCGGGGAGAGACCCAGTACTTC
few,TRBV6-1,TRBJ1-6,TRBD1,CASSKEGAGFSPLHF,TGTGCCAGCAGTAAAGAGGGGGCGGGCTTTTCACCCCTCCACTTT
large,TRBV7-9,TRBJ2-3,TRBD2,CASRAAGGASGATDTQYF,TGTGCCAGCAGGGCCGCCGGGGGGGCTAGCGGGGCCACAGATACGCAGTATTTT
.,TRBV6-4,TRBJ2-1,TRBD2,CASRLADTYNEQFF,TGTGCCAGCCGGCTAGCGGACACCTACAATGAGCAGTTCTTC
few,TRBV28,TRBJ2-5,TRBD2,CASSLSSGRGRQETQYF,TGTGCCAGCAGTTTGTCTAGCGGGAGAGGCCGGCAAGAGACCCAGTACTTC
few,TRBV20-1,TRBJ2-3,TRBD1,CSARRGQTSTDTQYF,TGCAGTGCTAGAAGGGGACAGACTAGCACAGATACGCAGTATTTT
.,TRBV4-2,TRBJ1-2,.,CASSHGGGVTHYGYTF,TGTGCCAGCAGCCATGGAGGAGGGGTCACACACTATGGCTACACCTTC
.,TRBV20-1,TRBJ1-3,.,CSARDQGGNTIYF,TGCAGTGCTAGAGATCAGGGTGGAAACACCATATATTTT
once,TRBV20-1,TRBJ2-1,.,CSANLELQNEQFF,TGCAGTGCTAACCTTGAACTGCAGAATGAGCAGTTCTTC
.,TRBV28,TRBJ2-3,TRBD2,CASSLTSGRLAQYF,TGTGCCAGCAGTTTGACTAGCGGGCGGTTGGCGCAGTATTTT
few,TRBV25-1,TRBJ1-5,TRBD1,CASSQGGWRNQPQHF,TGTGCCAGCAGTCAAGGGGGCTGGCGCAATCAGCCCCAGCATTTT
.,TRBV20-1,TRBJ2-1,TRBD2,CSASEERTSGSHYNEQFF,TGCAGTGCTAGCGAAGAAAGGACTAGCGGGAGCCACTACAATGAGCAGTTCTTC